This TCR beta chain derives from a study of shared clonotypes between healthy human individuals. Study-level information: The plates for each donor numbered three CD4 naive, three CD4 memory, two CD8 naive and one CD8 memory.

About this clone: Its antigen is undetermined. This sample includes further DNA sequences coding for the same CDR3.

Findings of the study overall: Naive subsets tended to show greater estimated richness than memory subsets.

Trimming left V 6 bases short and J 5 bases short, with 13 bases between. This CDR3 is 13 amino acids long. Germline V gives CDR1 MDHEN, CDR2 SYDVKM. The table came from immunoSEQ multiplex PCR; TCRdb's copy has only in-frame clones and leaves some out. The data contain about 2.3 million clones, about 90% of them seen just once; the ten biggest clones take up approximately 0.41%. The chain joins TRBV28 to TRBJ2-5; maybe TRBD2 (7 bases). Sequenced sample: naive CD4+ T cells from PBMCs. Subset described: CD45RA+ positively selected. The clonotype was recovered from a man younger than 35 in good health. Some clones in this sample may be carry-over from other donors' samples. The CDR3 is CASSGGGRETQYF. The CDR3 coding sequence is TGTGCCAGCAGCGGCGGGGGCCGGGAGACCCAGTACTTC.